These 17 T cell receptor beta chains came from one sample sequenced in a study of OX40 agonist ivuxolimab in advanced cancers. Here immunoSEQ multiplex PCR was the method, and the copy in TCRdb shows in-frame clones only, minus some. In the table there are 60,000 to 70,000 clones, 75% to 90% of which are singletons. The source was CD4+ or CD8+ T cells sorted from blood, collected in a trial of the OX40 agonist ivuxolimab. These TCRs come from an adult with an advanced solid tumor such as melanoma, head and neck, liver or kidney cancer.

The chain uses TRBV30 and TRBJ1-4; D is unclear. The CDR3 length is 12 residues. V was trimmed by 2 bases and J by 3 bases, leaving 4 bases between them. Germline values: CDR1 GTSNPN, CDR2 SVGIG (reference sequence). CDR3 in amino acids: CAWSFSNEKLFF. DNA for the CDR3: TGTGCCTGGAGTTTTTCTAATGAAAAACTGTTTTTT. The variable domain in full, completed from reference TRBV30 and TRBJ1-4, reads SQTIHQWPATLVQPVGSPLSLECTVEGTSNPNLYWYRQAAGRGLQLLFYSVGIGQISSEVPQNLSASRPQDRQFILSSKKLLLSDSGFYLCAWSFSNEKLFFGSGTQLSVL.

In its sample, this clone was seen a few times. The chain joins TRBV29-1 to TRBJ1-1, with TRBD1 identical over 8 bases. From germline, CDR1 is SQVTM and CDR2 ANQGSEA. Trimming removed 6 bases from V and 4 bases from J; junction bases left unmatched: 13. The CDR3 is made up of 15 amino acids. The CDR3 here is CSVTGQAAGGTEAFF. The CDR3 DNA follows: TGCAGCGTGACGGGACAGGCAGCGGGGGGCACTGAAGCTTTCTTT.

The chain carries TRBV9 and TRBJ1-2; D not certain. V shed 2 bases and J shed 4 bases, with 18 bases lying between them. Germline V gene lookup returns CDR1 SGDLS and CDR2 YYNGEE. The CDR3 contains 16 residues. This chain's CDR3 is CASSVMAGPRGYGYTF. The CDR3 nucleotides read TGTGCCAGCAGCGTGATGGCCGGGCCCCGGGGCTATGGCTACACCTTC.

The V and J genes are TRBV2 and TRBJ2-3; TRBD2 matches 7 bases. Trimming cost V 7 bases and J 0 bases; bases outside gene matches: 13. CDR1 is SNHLY, CDR2 FYNNEI, per germline. CDR3 size: 17 residues. The CDR3 nucleotides read TGTGCCAGCACCGGACGTGGTAGCGGGCTTAGCACAGATACGCAGTATTTT. It yields the protein CASTGRGSGLSTDTQYF.

J is TRBJ1-4 and V is TRBV6-5, with D perhaps TRBD1 (6 bases). The CDR3 loop spans 13 amino acids. Germline assignment: CDR1 MNHEY and CDR2 SVGAGI. The DNA of the CDR3 is TGTGCGGGGGCCGCGGGGTCGAATGAAAAACTGTTTTTT. It yields the protein CAGAAGSNEKLFF.

The V gene is TRBV18, the J gene TRBJ1-4; TRBD1 might be the D (5 bases). V lost 3 bases and J lost 8, with 13 bases in between. CDR1 KGHSH and CDR2 LQKENI come from the germline V gene. This CDR3 contains 14 residues. DNA for the CDR3: TGTGCCAGCTCACCGGGGGAGGGTACCGAAAAACTGTTTTTT. This encodes CASSPGEGTEKLFF. Supplemented by reference TRBV18 and TRBJ1-4, the full variable domain reads NAGVMQNPRHLVRRRGQEARLRCSPMKGHSHVYWYRQLPEEGLKFMVYLQKENIIDESGMPKERFSAEFPKEGPSILRIQQVVRGDSAAYFCASSPGEGTEKLFFGSGTQLSVL.

The chain employs TRBV15 and TRBJ1-1; unclear D gene. The CDR3 extends over 14 amino acids. CDR1 is LNHNV and CDR2 is YYDKDF in the germline V gene (reference sequence). V lost 3 bases and J lost 1, with 9 bases in between. CDR3 sequence (DNA): TGTGCCACCAGCAGTGATTTTTGGAACACTGAAGCTTTCTTT. This encodes CATSSDFWNTEAFF.

The chain links TRBV5-1 to TRBJ2-2; no definite D call. Germline CDR1 SGHRS, CDR2 YFSETQ. V dropped 6 bases and J dropped 1 base, with 16 bases sitting between them. The CDR3 loop spans 16 amino acids. The CDR3 coding sequence is TGCGCCAGCACCCCGACTTCGTGGGAGAACACCGGGGAGCTGTTTTTT. This sequence encodes CASTPTSWENTGELFF.

The genes are TRBV5-1 and TRBJ2-2, with D hard to call. V lost 4 bases to trimming and J lost 4 bases, with 8 bases between them. CDR1 and CDR2 from the germline V gene are SGHRS and YFSETQ. The length of the CDR3 is 13 residues. The CDR3 protein is CASSISLTGELFF. CDR3 DNA sequence: TGCGCCAGCAGCATTTCGCTCACCGGGGAGCTGTTTTTT.

The genes are TRBV6-6 and TRBJ1-6; weak D call: TRBD1 (6 bases). V was pared by 6 bases and J by 8 bases, with 11 bases between. Germline CDR1 and CDR2: MNHNY and SVGAGI (reference sequence). The CDR3 totals 13 residues. CDR3 residues: CASRGTSHSPLHF. CDR3 in DNA: TGTGCCAGCAGAGGGACATCCCATTCACCCCTCCACTTT.

The chain employs TRBV7-9 and TRBJ2-1, with D perhaps matching TRBD2 (6 bases). Per germline, CDR1 SEHNR and CDR2 FQNEAQ (reference sequence). The V end lost 1 base, the J end lost 6 bases, and 13 bases lay between the germline ends. CDR3 length: 15 amino acids. CDR3 in DNA: TGTGCCAGCAGCTTAGGTACTAGCCGGGGCAATGAGCAGTTCTTC. Encoded protein: CASSLGTSRGNEQFF.

This chain joins TRBV28 and TRBJ2-7, with 8 bases identical to TRBD2. V shed 2 bases and J 3 bases; nucleotides not matched to a gene: 12. Germline CDR1 reads MDHEN; CDR2 reads SYDVKM. There are 17 residues in the CDR3. CDR3 in amino acids: CASSLRSGGGQNYEQYF. CDR3 nucleotides: TGTGCCAGCAGTTTACGTTCGGGGGGGGGCCAAAACTACGAGCAGTACTTC.

The CDR3 DNA is TGCGCCAGCAGCCAGGGGGGGACGAGGGGGTCTGGAAACACCATATATTTT. Protein sequence: CASSQGGTRGSGNTIYF. This chain links TRBV4-1 with TRBJ1-3; D may be TRBD1 (6 bases). This CDR3 comprises 17 residues. V dropped 3 bases and J dropped 1 base, with 16 bases sitting between them. Germline V lookup: CDR1 MGHRA, CDR2 YSYEKL.

The chain uses TRBV2 and TRBJ1-1; D ambiguous. The CDR3 loop spans 12 amino acids. Germline V CDR1 and CDR2: SNHLY, FYNNEI. With 5 bases removed from V and 1 base from J, the gap between germline ends came to 5 bases. The CDR3 nucleotides read TGTGCCAGCAGTCTCAGGAACACTGAAGCTTTCTTT. Protein product: CASSLRNTEAFF.

V is TRBV28 and J is TRBJ1-6; D is unclear. Germline V gene lookup returns CDR1 MDHEN and CDR2 SYDVKM. V was shortened by 4 bases and J by 13 bases, with 14 bases between the two germline ends. The CDR3 is made up of 13 amino acids. The CDR3 region is CASSSQTLGPLHF. The CDR3 DNA follows: TGTGCCAGCAGTTCCCAGACGCTTGGCCCCCTCCACTTT.

The chain recombines TRBV4-2 with TRBJ1-4; D is unclear. CDR1 LGHNA and CDR2 YNFKEQ come from the germline V gene. V dropped 3 bases and J dropped 9 bases, with 17 bases sitting between them. This CDR3 is 15 amino acids long. The DNA of the CDR3 is TGTGCCAGCAGCCAGATAGACATGGGCAGCAAAAAACTGTTTTTT. Its translation is CASSQIDMGSKKLFF.

This clone was seen only once. V is TRBV28 and J is TRBJ2-2; 8 positions match TRBD1. This CDR3 contains 17 residues. Looked up from germline, CDR1 is MDHEN and CDR2 is SYDVKM. Germline trimming cut 3 bases from V and 1 base from J; bases unmatched to any gene: 7. CDR3 DNA sequence: TGTGCCAGCAGTTTGCCCCCGGGACAGGAGAACACCGGGGAGCTGTTTTTT. Residues: CASSLPPGQENTGELFF.